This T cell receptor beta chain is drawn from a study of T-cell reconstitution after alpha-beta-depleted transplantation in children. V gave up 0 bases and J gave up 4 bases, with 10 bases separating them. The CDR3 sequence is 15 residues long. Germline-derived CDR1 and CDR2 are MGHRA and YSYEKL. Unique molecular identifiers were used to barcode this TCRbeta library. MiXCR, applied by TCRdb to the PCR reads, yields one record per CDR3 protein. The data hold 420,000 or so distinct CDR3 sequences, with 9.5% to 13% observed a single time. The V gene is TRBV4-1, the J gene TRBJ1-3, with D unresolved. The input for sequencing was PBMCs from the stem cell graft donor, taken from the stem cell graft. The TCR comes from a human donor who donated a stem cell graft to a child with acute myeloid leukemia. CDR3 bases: TGCGCCAGCAGCCAAGACGGACTTACCGGAAACACCATATATTTT. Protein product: CASSQDGLTGNTIYF.